What follows is one T cell receptor (beta chain) and its context. This specimen includes other DNA sequences encoding the same CDR3. Using immunoSEQ multiplex PCR, the repertoire was profiled, and TCRdb retains in-frame clones only, with some absent. In the table there are about 2.4 million clones, around nine tenths of which are singletons. This sample was taken from a study of shared clonotypes between healthy human individuals. Recent acute infections and vaccinations were absent in the healthy HIV-negative adult donors. This CDR3 comprises 12 residues. The V end was cut by 4 bases, the J end by 2 bases, with 5 bases between. The germline gives CDR1 SGHRS, CDR2 YFSETQ.

This sequence joins TRBV5-1 and TRBJ2-3; D not certain. Sample: naive CD4+ T cells sorted from blood. The subset is: CD45RA+ positively selected. This receptor was identified in a young man in good health. The CDR3 sequence is CASSPNTDTQYF. CDR3 nucleotide sequence: TGCGCCAGCAGCCCGAACACAGATACGCAGTATTTT.